One sample yielded the 20 T cell receptor beta chains listed below, sequenced in a study of cytomegalovirus exposure and HLA in healthy donors. The protocol was immunoSEQ multiplex PCR, while the TCRdb copy is restricted to in-frame clones and leaves out a portion. In the table there are 100,000 to 150,000 clones, 89% of which are singletons. The sequencing input was PBMCs. These receptors all come from a woman aged 18-29 years in good health and CMV-seronegative.

This clone was detected a few times. This rearrangement joins TRBV4-1 to TRBJ2-4; 10 nucleotides line up with TRBD1. The CDR3 extends over 19 amino acids. V shed 0 bases and J 2 bases; nucleotides not matched to a gene: 10. Germline V lookup: CDR1 MGHRA, CDR2 YSYEKL. The CDR3 protein is CASSQDMRQGAMSKNIQYF. Written as DNA, the CDR3 is TGCGCCAGCAGCCAAGATATGAGACAGGGGGCGATGTCCAAAAACATTCAGTACTTC.

This clone was counted once. The rearrangement joins TRBV29-1 to TRBJ2-1, with 8 bases fitting TRBD2. This CDR3 contains 12 residues. V lost 6 bases and J lost 7; bases outside the gene matches: 5. The V gene's germline CDR1 is SQVTM and CDR2 ANQGSEA. The DNA of the CDR3 is TGCAGCGTGGGGGGACTAGTTAATGAGCAGTTCTTC. Protein sequence: CSVGGLVNEQFF.

The chain employs TRBV18 and TRBJ1-5; D gene ambiguous. The CDR3 covers 12 residues. V was trimmed by 2 bases and J by 9 bases, leaving 8 bases between them. Germline assignment: CDR1 KGHSH and CDR2 LQKENI. The CDR3 sequence is CASSPSAVPQHF. The CDR3 DNA sequence: TGTGCCAGCTCACCAAGCGCGGTGCCCCAGCATTTT. The entire variable domain, with the rest obtained from reference TRBV18 and TRBJ1-5, is as follows: NAGVMQNPRHLVRRRGQEARLRCSPMKGHSHVYWYRQLPEEGLKFMVYLQKENIIDESGMPKERFSAEFPKEGPSILRIQQVVRGDSAAYFCASSPSAVPQHFGDGTRLSIL.

V gene TRBV6-5 combines with J gene TRBJ1-1; D is perhaps TRBD1 (5 bases). Trimming removed 6 bases at V and 7 bases at J, with 15 bases between. The CDR3 is 13 residues long. In germline, CDR1 is MNHEY, CDR2 SVGAGI. The CDR3 reads CASSRTQRGEAFF. The CDR3 nucleotides read TGTGCCAGCAGCCGAACTCAAAGGGGTGAAGCTTTCTTT.

The rearrangement joins TRBV4-3 to TRBJ2-1, with D maybe TRBD2 (6 bases). This CDR3 is 15 amino acids long. Germline V gene sequence: CDR1 LGHNA, CDR2 YSLEER. V lost 0 bases to trimming and J lost 3 bases, with 9 bases between them. The CDR3 DNA reads TGCGCCAGCAGCCAAGATACTAGCAGCTACAATGAGCAGTTCTTC. Encoded protein: CASSQDTSSYNEQFF.

The chain couples TRBV6-1 to TRBJ2-3, with D possibly TRBD2 on 6 matching bases. V was pared by 4 bases and J by 2 bases, with 19 bases between. There are 17 residues in the CDR3. Germline loops: CDR1 MNHNS, CDR2 SASEGT. CDR3 sequence reads: CASSVKDGSGYTDTQYF. The CDR3 DNA is TGTGCCAGCAGTGTGAAGGATGGCAGCGGGTACACAGATACGCAGTATTTT.

This clone was detected only a few times. The V call is TRBV2, the J call TRBJ1-3; 8 bases are shared with TRBD1. J gave up 7 bases and V 2 bases, and 10 bases lay outside the gene matches. This CDR3 is built from 16 residues. CDR1 and CDR2 (germline): SNHLY, FYNNEI. The CDR3 nucleotides read TGTGCCAGCAGTGAATGGGGGACAGGATCTCAGAACACCATATATTTT. Translated, it gives CASSEWGTGSQNTIYF.

V and J are TRBV28 and TRBJ2-7; TRBD2 matches at 10 bases. With 1 base clipped from V and 6 bases from J, the junction kept 12 bases outside the gene matches. The CDR3 extends over 17 amino acids. Germline-derived CDR1 and CDR2 are MDHEN and SYDVKM. The CDR3 sequence is CASSLFLTSGTYFEQYF. Here the CDR3 DNA reads TGTGCCAGCAGTTTATTCTTAACTAGCGGGACGTACTTCGAGCAGTACTTC.

The chain joins TRBV4-3 to TRBJ2-1; 10 nucleotides line up with TRBD2. The CDR3 loop spans 19 amino acids. CDR1 LGHNA and CDR2 YSLEER come from the germline V gene. V trimming: 0 bases; J trimming: 8 bases; junction bases outside the gene matches: 16. The CDR3, as DNA: TGCGCCAGCAGCCAAGAAGTGAGGCCTAGCGGGAGCCAGTTTCATGAGCAGTTCTTC. The encoded protein is CASSQEVRPSGSQFHEQFF.

The CDR3 is CASRNTGGEGTQYF. CDR3 bases: TGTGCCAGCAGAAATACAGGGGGCGAGGGGACCCAGTACTTC. The V call is TRBV6-1, the J call TRBJ2-5, with 9 bases that match TRBD1. With 6 bases clipped from V and 7 bases from J, the junction kept 9 bases outside the gene matches. Germline CDR1 and CDR2: MNHNS and SASEGT. The CDR3 runs 14 residues.

This clone was seen only once. This chain links TRBV11-3 with TRBJ2-2; possibly TRBD1 for D (6 bases). CDR1 and CDR2 (germline): SGHNT, YENEEA. V was pared by 0 bases and J by 5 bases, with 13 bases between. CDR3 length: 16 amino acids. The CDR3 region has the DNA TGTGCCAGCAGCTTAGAATCCGGGACAAGGACCGGGGAGCTGTTTTTT. Its protein is CASSLESGTRTGELFF.

The chain carries TRBV6-5 and TRBJ1-3; D uncertain. The CDR3 consists of 14 residues. With 6 bases removed from V and 4 bases from J, the gap between germline ends came to 13 bases. Germline V gives CDR1 MNHEY, CDR2 SVGAGI. The CDR3 nucleotides are TGTGCCAGCAGCCTATTCGGGGAGGGAAACACCATATATTTT. Encoded protein: CASSLFGEGNTIYF.

This clone came up once. The chain links TRBV30 to TRBJ2-1, with D possibly TRBD1 on 5 matching bases. The CDR3 contains 13 residues. CDR1 is GTSNPN, CDR2 SVGIG, per germline (reference sequence). V lost 3 bases and J 2 bases, leaving 8 bases between the germline ends. This CDR3 is CAWRVGAYNEQFF. DNA for the CDR3: TGTGCCTGGAGGGTAGGGGCCTACAATGAGCAGTTCTTC.

The genes are TRBV30 and TRBJ2-2; 8 nucleotides line up with TRBD2. CDR1 and CDR2 (germline): GTSNPN, SVGIG (reference sequence). The junction had 8 bases not matched to a gene; V was cut back by 2 bases and J by 6 bases. The CDR3 has 15 amino acids. The CDR3 coding sequence is TGTGCCTGGAGTCGAGCGGGAGAGGGGGCCGGGGAGCTGTTTTTT. Translated: CAWSRAGEGAGELFF.

A single count supports this clone. The chain uses TRBV2 and TRBJ2-5, with D tentatively TRBD1 (5 bases). With 0 bases removed from V and 6 bases from J, the gap between germline ends came to 11 bases. In germline, CDR1 is SNHLY, CDR2 FYNNEI. The CDR3 totals 14 residues. The CDR3 region is CASSEARQTKTQYF. The CDR3 nucleotides are TGTGCCAGCAGTGAAGCGCGACAGACGAAGACCCAGTACTTC.

The rearrangement joins TRBV5-1 to TRBJ1-1; TRBD1 matches at 7 bases. The CDR3 has 15 residues. With 4 bases clipped from V and 3 bases from J, the junction kept 9 bases outside the gene matches. The V gene's germline CDR1 is SGHRS and CDR2 YFSETQ. CDR3 DNA: TGCGCCAGCAGCCCAACGACAGGGTTGGACACTGAAGCTTTCTTT. Translated, it gives CASSPTTGLDTEAFF.

This chain uses TRBV19 with TRBJ1-3; no definite D call. The CDR3 has 15 amino acids. CDR1 LNHDA and CDR2 SQIVND come from the germline V gene (reference sequence). The V gene lost 5 bases and the J gene lost 4 bases, with 15 bases spanning the gap. The CDR3 is CASSGYGEGGNTIYF. CDR3 bases: TGTGCCAGTAGTGGGTACGGGGAAGGCGGAAACACCATATATTTT.

The rearrangement links TRBV7-2 to TRBJ2-1; TRBD2 agrees at 8 bases. The germline gives CDR1 SGHTA, CDR2 FQGNSA. CDR3 length: 14 residues. Trimming cost V 5 bases and J 4 bases; bases outside gene matches: 4. CDR3 coding DNA: TGTGCCAGCAGCCCGGGAGGGGCGTACAATGAGCAGTTCTTC. This gives the protein CASSPGGAYNEQFF.

This clone was found once. This chain connects TRBV5-4 to TRBJ2-7; TRBD2 aligns across 7 bases. Per germline, CDR1 SGHNT and CDR2 YYREEE (reference sequence). With 4 bases clipped from V and 2 bases from J, the junction kept 6 bases outside the gene matches. CDR3 length: 14 residues. CDR3 amino acids: CASSPGLGTYEQYF. As DNA, the CDR3 is TGTGCCAGCAGCCCCGGACTAGGAACCTACGAGCAGTACTTC.

The chain joins TRBV30 to TRBJ1-6, with a tentative D call TRBD1 (6 bases). Germline CDR1 reads GTSNPN; CDR2 reads SVGIG (reference sequence). V shed 0 bases and J shed 12 bases, with 12 bases lying between them. The CDR3 is 13 amino acids. Written as DNA, the CDR3 is TGTGCCTGGAGTGTCCAGGGGCGTCAACCCCTCCACTTT. As protein: CAWSVQGRQPLHF.